This T cell receptor (beta chain) derives from a study of shared clonotypes between healthy human individuals (dated by TCRdb to 2020 to 2022). Study-wide context: The cohort included three men and a couple of women between 18 and 49 years of age. For each donor, three plates each were used for CD4 naive and CD4 memory, two plates were used for CD8 naive, and one plate was used for CD8 memory. Blood TCR repertoires of roughly five healthy adults were deeply sequenced to estimate repertoire size and the extent of clonotype sharing between individuals. To increase sequencing depth and limit assay-specific biases, TCR repertoire library preparation and sequencing were carried out by different laboratories using diverse techniques. Per donor, leukapheresis produced somewhere between about 0.8 and 9 billion PBMCs. The study at large found these results: Clonotypes shared by all four sorted-subset donors showed higher generation probabilities than non-shared clonotypes. Pairwise subsampling led to the expectation that sequencing depth would affect the degree of clonotype sharing among donors. The genetic and exposure-history diversity represented was limited by the small number of donors. Sampling was restricted to blood, and TCR repertoires in tissues likely differ from the TCR repertoires found in blood. Incomplete sequencing was indicated by rarefaction of sorted-subset datasets, despite the large sequencing depth. Larger estimated clonotype richness was generally found for naive subsets than for memory subsets. When several donors were compared, the shared fraction of clonotypes was about 5% for naive CD4, roughly 3.3% for naive CD8, 2.3% for memory CD4, and less than 0.5% for memory CD8.

CD8 naive samples were CD45RO-negative cells positively selected for CCR7, giving a CD45RA+CCR7+ population that excluded TemRA cells. The donors were healthy, HIV-negative adults with no recently reported acute infections or vaccinations. Every donor was a Caucasian adult residing in Nashville, Tennessee, USA. Blood was collected by leukapheresis, and PBMCs were isolated by Ficoll-Histopaque density gradient centrifugation and then cryopreserved in liquid nitrogen vapor phase. Analytical flow cytometry was used to check the purity and quantity of every magnetically sorted T cell population. Genomic DNA was isolated from each sorted fraction and quantified by UV absorbance on a Nanodrop 2000c. As concerns this clone: Its antigen is not yet known. Base qualities are not at hand, and no much larger clone is one base apart.

CDR1 and CDR2 were assigned from the germline V gene as SNHLY and FYNNEI. The CDR3 covers 14 residues, taking in both the cysteine and the phenylalanine. CDR3 DNA is the only sequence kept; it has 42 bases, read in frame from the first base. V was cut back by 4 bases and J by 7 bases, leaving a gap of 14 bases between them. Using the deep immunoSEQ assay, TCR CDR3 regions were amplified from genomic DNA by multiplex PCR. Genomic DNA extracted from each cell subset was distributed evenly over all wells of several immunoSEQ 96-well plates, and each plate served as one replicate. For sorted subsets, each replicate PCR was loaded with about 0.2 ug genomic DNA, equivalent to 32,000 or so T cell genomes. The purified libraries were quantified using a Qubit 3.0 fluorometer, sized with a Bioanalyzer 2100, and then quantified again using the KAPA Library Quantification kit. Every immunoSEQ 96-well plate was sequenced on a separate single-read 150-cycle Illumina NextSeq 550 flow cell. In the original analysis: Because the immunoSEQ output held only junctional sequences and lacked quality scores, the filtering could not match the filtering applied to full-length reads. To assign V/J genes and CDR3, sequences were annotated against IMGT germline references using PyIR, a Python wrapper for IgBLAST v1.9. Any read was removed if the V/J assignment was weak (E-value above 1e-6), the CDR3 was missing, or the read contained stop codons, out-of-frame junctions, or ambiguous translated residues. V3J clonotypes were defined as sequences sharing the same inferred V gene, J gene, and CDR3 amino acid sequence. To compute the percentage overlap between repertoires, the number of shared unique clonotypes was divided by the size of the smaller repertoire. RTK rarefaction, the Chao1 estimator, and Recon v2.1 estimates of unobserved clonotypes were used to assess repertoire richness. OLGA was used to compute generation probabilities for all TCRbeta clonotypes that the gDNA method yielded from a handful of donors. TCRdb holds this immuneACCESS table with in-frame rearrangements only. Some clones are missing; in checked studies, unresolved V genes explain under half, and the rest has no known cause. From that table come the V and J calls and clone size; the DNA was used to work out D and trimming. The sample table holds millions of clones, of which approximately 94% were seen once. Jointly, the top ten make up more than 1.5% of the sample.

The sequence is built from TRBV2 and TRBJ2-4, with the D call perhaps TRBD1 or TRBD2, each one matching 5 bases. Sequenced input: naive CD8+ T cells from PBMCs. Explained via the paper, the cell subset or site label denotes: CD45RA+CCR7+. The receptor comes from a young man in good health. Some clones in this sample may be carry-over from other donors' samples. The DNA sequence is TGTGCCAGCAGTGTAGTGGGACGATCCAACATTCAGTACTTC. Its protein reads: CASSVVGRSNIQYF. Full variable domain (CDR3 extended with the reference TRBV2 and TRBJ2-4 proteins): EPEVTQTPSHQVTQMGQEVILRCVPISNHLYFYWYRQILGQKVEFLVSFYNNEISEKSEIFDDQFSVERPDGSNFTLKIRSTKLEDSAMYFCASSVVGRSNIQYFGAGTRLSVL.